The subject of this entry is one T cell receptor beta chain. Its antigen remains unidentified. The study ran its PCR with 60 Vbeta and 13 Jbeta primers. Sequencing was performed with immunoSEQ multiplex PCR; in TCRdb, only in-frame clones are kept and a portion is missing. The repertoire holds more than 150,000 clones, with roughly four fifths as singletons. These data belong to a study of cytomegalovirus exposure and HLA in healthy donors. Study-level points and caveats: Later analysis found that TCR beta chains associated with HLA were more clonally expanded than other, equally common chains. According to the study, 160 or so TCR beta chains were cytomegalovirus-associated.

V shed 1 base and J shed 5 bases, with 9 bases lying between them. Germline V gene lookup returns CDR1 SGHVS and CDR2 FQNEAQ. The CDR3 contains 14 residues. The V call is TRBV7-8, the J call TRBJ2-1; D call uncertain. Sample: PBMCs. The sequence came from a man aged 40-49 years in good health and CMV-seronegative. CDR3 amino acids: CASSLGDWDNEQFF. In DNA, the CDR3 is TGTGCCAGCAGCTTAGGAGACTGGGACAATGAGCAGTTCTTC.